The entry below describes one T cell receptor (beta chain). Its target antigen remains unknown. The record has no base qualities; no much larger clone is one base away. Using the deep immunoSEQ assay, multiplex PCR amplified TCR CDR3 regions from genomic DNA. For each cell subset, the extracted genomic DNA was distributed evenly across all wells of several immunoSEQ 96-well plates, and each plate served as one replicate. For sorted subsets, 150 to 250 ng of genomic DNA, equivalent to 25,000 to 35,000 T cell genomes, went into each replicate PCR. Purified libraries were measured with a Qubit 3.0 fluorometer, size-checked on a Bioanalyzer 2100, and measured again with the KAPA Library Quantification kit. A separate single-read 150-cycle Illumina NextSeq 550 flow cell was used to sequence each immunoSEQ 96-well plate. From the authors' description of their analysis: The immunoSEQ output contained only junctional sequences without quality scores, so filtering could not match that applied to full-length reads. Sequences were annotated with PyIR, a Python wrapper for IgBLAST v1.9, using IMGT germline references to assign V/J genes and CDR3. Reads were filtered out if the reads had weak V/J assignments (E-value above 1e-6), no CDR3, stop codons, out-of-frame junctions, or ambiguous translated residues. V3J clonotypes were defined as sequences sharing the same inferred V gene, J gene, and CDR3 amino acid sequence. Percentage overlap between repertoires was calculated by dividing the number of shared unique clonotypes by the size of the smaller repertoire. RTK rarefaction, the Chao1 estimator, and Recon v2.1 estimates of unobserved clonotypes were used to assess repertoire richness. Generation probabilities were computed with OLGA for all TCRbeta clonotypes obtained by the gDNA method from several donors. The immuneACCESS repertoire file appears here via TCRdb, limited to in-frame rearrangements. These files lack a portion of the clones; in checked studies, under half of the deficit traces to unresolved V genes, and the cause of the others is not known. The V and J calls and the clone size are those of that table, but D and trimming were determined from the DNA. The sample data list around 2,000,000 clones, and about 94% of these were observed just once. The ten biggest clones cover approximately 1.2% of the sample.

These data come from a study of shared clonotypes between healthy human individuals (dated by TCRdb to the early 2020s). The study in broad terms: The cohort included three men and a couple of women between 18 and 49 years of age. For each donor, CD4 naive and CD4 memory were each given three plates, CD8 naive was given two plates, and CD8 memory was given one plate. To estimate repertoire size and how much clonotypes are shared between individuals, the study performed deep sequencing of blood TCR repertoires from five healthy adults. To increase sequencing depth and limit assay-specific biases, TCR repertoire library preparation and sequencing were carried out by different laboratories using diverse techniques. Per donor, leukapheresis produced somewhere between about 0.94 and 8.9 billion PBMCs. Findings and caveats that apply to the study as a whole: Pairwise subsampling led to the expectation that sequencing depth would affect the degree of clonotype sharing among donors. Compared with non-shared clonotypes, the clonotypes found in all four sorted-subset donors had higher generation probabilities. The genetic and exposure-history diversity represented was limited by the small number of donors. Rarefaction of sorted-subset datasets indicated incomplete sequencing despite the large sequencing depth. Naive subsets generally had larger estimated clonotype richness than memory subsets did. Sampling was restricted to blood, and TCR repertoires in tissue are likely to differ from TCR repertoires in blood. When a few donors were compared, the shared fraction of clonotypes was approximately 5% for naive CD4, about 4% for naive CD8, 2.3% for memory CD4, and roughly 0.43% for memory CD8.

CD8 naive samples consisted of CD45RO-negative cells that were positively selected for CCR7, yielding a CD45RA+CCR7+ population without TemRA cells. Donors were healthy HIV-negative adults with no recently reported acute infections or vaccinations. Only Caucasian adults living in Nashville, Tennessee, USA were represented among the donors. After blood collection by leukapheresis, PBMCs were isolated using Ficoll-Histopaque density gradient centrifugation and then cryopreserved in the vapor phase of liquid nitrogen. Analytical flow cytometry was used to check the purity and quantity of each magnetically sorted T cell population. Genomic DNA was isolated from every sorted fraction and measured by UV absorbance on a Nanodrop 2000c. Sequencing used naive CD8+ T cells sorted from blood. The sample's cell subset or site label, decoded: CD45RA+CCR7+. The source of this sequence is a man aged 18-30 years in good health.

Here the CDR3 is given as CASSEGQTDTQYF. The nucleotide sequence reads TGCGCCAGCAGCGAGGGACAGACAGATACGCAGTATTTT. The receptor chain draws on TRBV5-1 and TRBJ2-3; 7 bases in between match TRBD1. The CDR3 contains 13 residues, cysteine and phenylalanine counted. Kept here is only the CDR3 DNA, which spans 39 bases and is read in frame from base 1. Germline trimming amounts to 4 bases on V and 3 bases on J, with 2 as the count of junction bases outside the gene matches. The CDR1 and CDR2 encoded by the germline V gene are SGHRS and YFSETQ.